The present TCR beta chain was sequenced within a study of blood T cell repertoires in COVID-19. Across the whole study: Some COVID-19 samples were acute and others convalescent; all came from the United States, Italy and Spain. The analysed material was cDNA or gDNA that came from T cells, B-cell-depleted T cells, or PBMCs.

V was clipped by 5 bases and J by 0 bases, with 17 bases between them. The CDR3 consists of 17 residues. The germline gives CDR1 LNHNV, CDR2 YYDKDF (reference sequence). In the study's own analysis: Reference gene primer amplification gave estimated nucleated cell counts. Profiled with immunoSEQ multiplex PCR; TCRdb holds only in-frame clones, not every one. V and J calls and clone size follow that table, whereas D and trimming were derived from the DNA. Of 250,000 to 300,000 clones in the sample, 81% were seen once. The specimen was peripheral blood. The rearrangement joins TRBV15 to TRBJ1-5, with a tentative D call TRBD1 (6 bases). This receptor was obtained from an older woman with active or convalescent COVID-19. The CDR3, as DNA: TGTGCCACCAGCCGGGGTCAACAGGGAAATAGCAATCAGCCCCAGCATTTT. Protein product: CATSRGQQGNSNQPQHF.